This T cell receptor beta chain was documented in a study of shared clonotypes between healthy human individuals. General study findings and limits: Represented diversity (both genetic and exposure-history) was limited by the small number of donors. The four-donor shared clonotypes exceeded non-shared clonotypes in generation probability, with non-shared ones scoring lower.

Naive-designated CD8 cells lacked CD45RO, were positively enriched for CCR7, and omitted terminally differentiated effector memory CD45RA+ cells. Clones were sequenced by immunoSEQ multiplex PCR, and TCRdb holds only the in-frame ones, with some missing. The sample lists around 600,000 clones, approximately 95% occurring once. The J segment lost 5 bases and the V segment lost 1 base, leaving 9 bases of the junction unmatched. The germline V gene encodes CDR1 LNHNV and CDR2 YYDKDF (reference sequence). This CDR3 is built from 16 residues. Worth noting for this clone: Its antigen remains unidentified.

V gene TRBV15 combines with J gene TRBJ1-1, with 8 bases fitting TRBD1. Material: naive CD8+ T cells sorted from blood. The sequence came from a woman in her 30s in good health. The CDR3 protein is CATSRGGQGPTTEAFF. In nucleotides, the CDR3 is TGTGCCACCAGCAGAGGAGGACAGGGACCAACAACTGAAGCTTTCTTT.